One sample yielded the 12 T cell receptor beta chains listed below, sequenced in a study of CD8 T cell repertoires and HIV-1 epitope variants. The repertoire was sequenced with immunoSEQ multiplex PCR; TCRdb's copy has only in-frame clones and lacks some. The table shows about 6,300 clones, with just over 65% occurring only once. The antigens these receptors bind are not known. Source material: cultured CD8+ T cells derived from PBMCs. Every receptor here comes from a male donor with HIV.

CDR3 DNA: TGTGCCAGCAGCTTGGGGTCCTCCTACGAGCAGTACTTC. As protein: CASSLGSSYEQYF. V usage is TRBV5-4 and J usage is TRBJ2-7; D remains ambiguous. The V end lost 0 bases, the J end lost 0 bases, and 4 bases lay between the germline ends. The CDR3 length is 13 residues. Per the germline V gene, CDR1 is SGHNT and CDR2 is YYREEE (reference sequence).

The chain has TRBV5-5 and TRBJ2-7; D is unresolved. Per the germline V gene, CDR1 is SGHKS and CDR2 is YYEKEE (reference sequence). V gave up 0 bases and J gave up 0 bases, with 7 bases separating them. The CDR3 extends over 14 amino acids. As DNA, the CDR3 is TGTGCCAGCAGCTTGGAATGGAGCTCCTACGAGCAGTACTTC. Translating gives CASSLEWSSYEQYF.

The chain uses TRBV28 and TRBJ1-2; D may be TRBD1 (6 bases). V dropped 5 bases and J dropped 2 bases, with 15 bases sitting between them. The CDR3 loop spans 15 amino acids. Germline CDR1 reads MDHEN; CDR2 reads SYDVKM. The CDR3 loop is CASSPDRLRNYGYTF. As DNA, the CDR3 is TGTGCCAGCAGTCCCGACAGGCTAAGGAACTATGGCTACACCTTC.

There are a few counts of this clone. This chain connects TRBV19 to TRBJ1-1; D is undetermined. The CDR3 has 15 amino acids. CDR1 is LNHDA and CDR2 is SQIVND in the germline V gene (reference sequence). V lost 5 bases to trimming and J lost 0 bases, with 13 bases between them. The CDR3 DNA reads TGTGCCAGTAGTTTGGTCCCAGACATGAACACTGAAGCTTTCTTT. Translated, it gives CASSLVPDMNTEAFF.

This clone showed up just once. The V gene is TRBV12-2, the J gene TRBJ2-1; the table's D call, TRBD2, has no DNA check behind it. TRBV12-2 is a pseudogene locus. The CDR3 is made up of 21 amino acids. CDR3 coding DNA: TGTGCAAGTCGCCCAGAGCCCAGACTAGCGGGGGATTCCCCTCCTTACAATGAGCAGTTCTTC. Residues: CASRPEPRLAGDSPPYNEQFF.

The chain employs TRBV27 and TRBJ1-2; possibly TRBD1 for D (5 bases). This CDR3 is 16 amino acids long. Germline values: CDR1 MNHEY, CDR2 SMNVEV (reference sequence). V was cut by 6 bases and J by 3 bases, with 20 bases left in between. CDR3: CASRLLGTDNYYGYTF. For the CDR3, the DNA is TGTGCCAGCAGATTGTTGGGGACCGATAATTACTATGGCTACACCTTC.

The chain uses TRBV19 and TRBJ2-2, with D perhaps given as TRBD1 or TRBD2 (5 bases each). CDR3 size: 14 residues. With 3 bases removed from V and 3 bases from J, the gap between germline ends came to 8 bases. Looked up from germline, CDR1 is LNHDA and CDR2 is SQIVND (reference sequence). The CDR3 region is CASSIGTYTGELFF. CDR3 nucleotides: TGTGCCAGTAGTATTGGGACCTACACCGGGGAGCTGTTTTTT.

This chain links TRBV27 with TRBJ2-1; unclear D gene. V was trimmed by 2 bases and J by 4 bases, leaving 12 bases between them. Per the germline V gene, CDR1 is MNHEY and CDR2 is SMNVEV (reference sequence). The CDR3 runs 15 residues. CDR3 loop: CASSLMTETYNEQFF. CDR3 nucleotide sequence: TGTGCCAGCAGTTTAATGACGGAGACTTACAATGAGCAGTTCTTC.

This chain connects TRBV13 to TRBJ1-6; 9 bases align to TRBD1. Trimming removed 5 bases from V and 8 bases from J; junction bases left unmatched: 7. CDR3 length: 15 residues. From germline, CDR1 is PRHDT and CDR2 FYEKMQ (reference sequence). The chain's CDR3 is CASSTTGTGYSPLHF. CDR3 bases: TGTGCCAGCAGCACGACCGGGACAGGGTATTCACCCCTCCACTTT.

The V call is TRBV4-3, the J call TRBJ1-4, with D perhaps TRBD1 (5 bases). Germline CDR1 LGHNA, CDR2 YSLEER. This CDR3 is 16 amino acids long. V lost 2 bases and J 5 bases, leaving 15 bases between the germline ends. In nucleotides, the CDR3 is TGCGCCAGCAGCCAATTCCTCGGGGCAGAGAATGAAAAACTGTTTTTT. Encoded protein: CASSQFLGAENEKLFF.

This clone is medium-sized in the sample. The chain couples TRBV6-1 to TRBJ1-5; D is unresolved. Trimming left V 6 bases short and J 5 bases short, with 17 bases between. The CDR3 has 15 amino acids. Germline V CDR1 and CDR2: MNHNS, SASEGT. CDR3 DNA sequence: TGTGCCAGCAGCGTAGACACCGACAACTATCAGCCCCAGCATTTT. This encodes CASSVDTDNYQPQHF.

The V gene is TRBV6-1, the J gene TRBJ2-3, with a possible D match to TRBD2 (6 bases). Germline V gives CDR1 MNHNS, CDR2 SASEGT. The V end was cut by 11 bases, the J end by 0 bases, with 15 bases between. The CDR3 runs to 14 residues. The CDR3 region has the DNA TGTGCCTCCCAGGACTACCCTAGCACAGATACGCAGTATTTT. Encoded protein: CASQDYPSTDTQYF.